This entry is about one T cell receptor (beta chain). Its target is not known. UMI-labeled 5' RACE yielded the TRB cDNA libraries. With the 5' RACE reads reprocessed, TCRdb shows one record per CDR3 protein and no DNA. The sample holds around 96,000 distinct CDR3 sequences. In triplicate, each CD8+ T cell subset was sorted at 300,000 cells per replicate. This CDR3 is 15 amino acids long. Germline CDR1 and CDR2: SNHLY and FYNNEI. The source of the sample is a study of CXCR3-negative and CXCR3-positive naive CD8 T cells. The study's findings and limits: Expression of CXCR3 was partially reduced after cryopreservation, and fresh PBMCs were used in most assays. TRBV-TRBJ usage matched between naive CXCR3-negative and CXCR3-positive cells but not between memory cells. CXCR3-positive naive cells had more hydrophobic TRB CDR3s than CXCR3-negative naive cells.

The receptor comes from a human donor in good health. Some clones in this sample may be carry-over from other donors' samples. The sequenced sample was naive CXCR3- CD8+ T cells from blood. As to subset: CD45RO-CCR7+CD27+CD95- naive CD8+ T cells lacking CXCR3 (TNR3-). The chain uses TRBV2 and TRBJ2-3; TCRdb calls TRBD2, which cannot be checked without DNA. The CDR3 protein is CASSVFEGLTDTQYF.